The subject of this entry is one T cell receptor (beta chain). Its target is not known. Germline lookup yields CDR1 GTSNPN and CDR2 SVGIG (reference sequence). The CDR3 has 14 residues. The V end was cut by 5 bases, the J end by 1 base, with 12 bases between. Generated by immunoSEQ multiplex PCR, the TCRdb table keeps only in-frame clones and is missing some. The sample has about 25,000 clones, approximately 86% seen once. The sample originates from a study of lymphopenia after photon versus proton radiotherapy. Study-level findings and limits: Survival link was tested only in deceased patients; proton benefit remains a possibility. Post-nadir diversity loss with photons came from oligoclonal expansion, particularly CD8+ Temra cells.

This clonotype originated in a man aged 50 or older with gastric cancer. The sample here was peripheral blood, taken from a patient treated with photon-based radiotherapy. The rearrangement links TRBV30 to TRBJ2-4; possibly TRBD2 for D (6 bases). CDR3 residues: CAWGIAGAKNIQYF. The CDR3 coding sequence is TGTGCCTGGGGAATCGCGGGGGCCAAAAACATTCAGTACTTC.